Listed below are T cell receptor beta chains from one sample, sequenced in a study of T cell changes during pregnancy in multiple sclerosis. Here immunoSEQ multiplex PCR was the method, and the copy in TCRdb shows in-frame clones only, minus some. The table has 110,000 or so clones, about 93% seen once. Sample: peripheral blood, taken before pregnancy. Source of these receptors: a female donor with multiple sclerosis, enrolled in a pregnancy study. CDR3s include the opening cysteine and the closing phenylalanine or tryptophan. A D gene is named only where the DNA matches it firmly. Only some rows state a clone size, as once, few, many or a class for expanded clones.

cdr3_nt,cdr3_aa,j_call,d_call,clone_size,v_call
TGTGCCAGCAGTTACTCGTTCTCGGGAGGAAATGGCTACACCTTC,CASSYSFSGGNGYTF,TRBJ1-2,.,.,TRBV6-5
TGTGCCAGCTCACCACTAGAAACCGGGGAGCTGTTTTTT,CASSPLETGELFF,TRBJ2-2,.,.,TRBV18
TGTGCCAGCAGCTTAGTATCCGGGAGCGGCCTCGAGCAGTACTTC,CASSLVSGSGLEQYF,TRBJ2-7,.,.,TRBV11-2
TGTGCCAGCAGCGTAGGACAGTACAATGAGCAGTTCTTC,CASSVGQYNEQFF,TRBJ2-1,.,.,TRBV9
TGTGCCAGCAGCTTGAGAAAGACAGGTGGGGCAGATACGCAGTATTTT,CASSLRKTGGADTQYF,TRBJ2-3,.,.,TRBV11-2
TGTGCCATCAGTGAGTCGGCAGTTTACGAGCAGTACTTC,CAISESAVYEQYF,TRBJ2-7,.,.,TRBV10-3
TGCGCCAGCAGTCCTCTTACAGGGACCCAAGAGACCCAGTACTTC,CASSPLTGTQETQYF,TRBJ2-5,.,.,TRBV5-1
TGCGCCAGCAGCCCGGGGGACAGGGTCGAGACCCAGTACTTC,CASSPGDRVETQYF,TRBJ2-5,TRBD1,.,TRBV4-1
TGTGCCAGCAGTTTTCCGGGGGGTATTTTCTACGAGCAGTACTTC,CASSFPGGIFYEQYF,TRBJ2-7,TRBD2,.,TRBV28
TGTGCCAGCTCACGGGGGCCCGCAACTAATGAAAAACTGTTTTTT,CASSRGPATNEKLFF,TRBJ1-4,.,.,TRBV18
TGCGCCAGCAGCTTGGCCAGCGGGAGGGACCTAAGGACCACAGATACGCAGTATTTT,CASSLASGRDLRTTDTQYF,TRBJ2-3,TRBD2,.,TRBV5-1
TGTGCCAGCGCTAGGACAGGGGATGAGTACAATGAGCAGTTCTTC,CASARTGDEYNEQFF,TRBJ2-1,TRBD1,.,TRBV6-4
TGCGCCAGCAGCCAAGAAGGGACAGGAGTTTCAGAGACCCAGTACTTC,CASSQEGTGVSETQYF,TRBJ2-5,TRBD1,.,TRBV4-1
TGTGCCTGGAGACTAGCGGGAGGAATTAGCACAGATACGCAGTATTTT,CAWRLAGGISTDTQYF,TRBJ2-3,TRBD2,.,TRBV30
TGTGCCAGCAGCTTGGGGACAGGGCATCAGCCCCAGCATTTT,CASSLGTGHQPQHF,TRBJ1-5,TRBD1,.,TRBV5-4
TGTGCCAGCAGCCCCGACAGCTTATATTCACCCCTCCACTTT,CASSPDSLYSPLHF,TRBJ1-6,.,.,TRBV11-2
TGTGCCAGTGCACCGGGAGTCTCTGGAAACACCATATATTTT,CASAPGVSGNTIYF,TRBJ1-3,.,few,TRBV19
TGTGCCAGCAGTGAAGCTCCAGAAAACATTCAGTACTTC,CASSEAPENIQYF,TRBJ2-4,.,.,TRBV2
TGTGCCAGCAGCGTAGGCGGGGTAGGAACTGAAGCTTTCTTT,CASSVGGVGTEAFF,TRBJ1-1,.,.,TRBV9
TGTGCCAGCAGCTGGGATCTAGCTTCAGGCGAGCAGTACTTC,CASSWDLASGEQYF,TRBJ2-7,.,few,TRBV7-2
TGCGCCAGCAGCTTGGATGGGGAGGTCAACACCGGGGAGCTGTTTTTT,CASSLDGEVNTGELFF,TRBJ2-2,.,.,TRBV5-1
TGTGCCAGCAGCCCGGGACTAGCGGGAAGAGAGACCCAGTACTTC,CASSPGLAGRETQYF,TRBJ2-5,TRBD2,once,TRBV5-6
TGTGCCAGCAGCGTAGGCGTGACTAGCGGGCCCTACAATGAGCAGTTCTTC,CASSVGVTSGPYNEQFF,TRBJ2-1,TRBD2,.,TRBV9
TGTGCCAGCAGTACCCCCGGACTAGCGGAGCACAATGAGCAGTTCTTC,CASSTPGLAEHNEQFF,TRBJ2-1,TRBD2,.,TRBV28
TGTGCCTGGAGTGCAACCGGGAGTTACAATAATTCACCCCTCCACTTT,CAWSATGSYNNSPLHF,TRBJ1-6,.,once,TRBV30
TGTGCCATCACACCTTTGAACACTGAAGCTTTCTTT,CAITPLNTEAFF,TRBJ1-1,.,.,TRBV28
TGTGCCAGCAGCCAAGGATTGGGGACTAGCGGGGGAAGCGGTGAGCAGTTCTTC,CASSQGLGTSGGSGEQFF,TRBJ2-1,TRBD2,.,TRBV4-2
TGTGCCAGCAGGTTTGGGCCGACGCAAGCTAACTATGGCTACACCTTC,CASRFGPTQANYGYTF,TRBJ1-2,.,.,TRBV5-5
TGTGCCAGCAGTGAGGCAGGGGGGTTTGGAAACACCATATATTTT,CASSEAGGFGNTIYF,TRBJ1-3,TRBD1,.,TRBV6-1
TGCGCCAGCAGCCAGGAGGAGGGCACAGATACGCAGTATTTT,CASSQEEGTDTQYF,TRBJ2-3,.,.,TRBV5-1
TGTGCCAGCAGTCGACTGAGCGGGAGGGCCTTTCACGGGGAGCTGTTTTTT,CASSRLSGRAFHGELFF,TRBJ2-2,TRBD2,.,TRBV27
TGTGCCAGCAGCCAAGAAGGGGGGACAGGACGCGGCTACACCTTC,CASSQEGGTGRGYTF,TRBJ1-2,TRBD1,.,TRBV4-2
TGTGCCAGCAGCCTCTACAGGGCCGTATACACTGAAGCTTTCTTT,CASSLYRAVYTEAFF,TRBJ1-1,.,.,TRBV7-2
TGTGCCAGCAGTGTGACCTCCCGGACATGGGGGGAGACCTACGAGCAGTACTTC,CASSVTSRTWGETYEQYF,TRBJ2-7,.,.,TRBV27
TGTGCCAGCAGCTTAGAACCGAGGCCTAACTATGGCTACACCTTC,CASSLEPRPNYGYTF,TRBJ1-2,.,.,TRBV11-2
TGTGCCAGCAGCTTGGGCCCCCTTAGAGCAATGAACACTGAAGCTTTCTTT,CASSLGPLRAMNTEAFF,TRBJ1-1,.,.,TRBV5-4
TGTGCCAGCAGAGGAAGGGGACTCACGAACACTGAAGCTTTCTTT,CASRGRGLTNTEAFF,TRBJ1-1,.,.,TRBV27
TGTGCCAGCAGCTTAGGGCCGATTCTCTCCTACGAGCAGTACTTC,CASSLGPILSYEQYF,TRBJ2-7,.,.,TRBV7-6
TGTGCCAGCACCTTTAGGACTAGCGGGGGGGCCTACAATGAGCAGTTCTTC,CASTFRTSGGAYNEQFF,TRBJ2-1,TRBD2,.,TRBV2
TGTGCCTGGAGTGGAGGCCTAGCGGCCTGGGTGGTAGAGCAGTTCTTC,CAWSGGLAAWVVEQFF,TRBJ2-1,TRBD2,.,TRBV30
TGTGCCAGCAGCCCTGAATTCCAGGGTCAGGGCTACGAGCAGTACTTC,CASSPEFQGQGYEQYF,TRBJ2-7,.,.,TRBV5-6
TGTGCCAGCAGCTCTGGTGGGGCAGGGCGACAGCCCCAGCATTTT,CASSSGGAGRQPQHF,TRBJ1-5,.,.,TRBV7-9
TGTGCCTGGGCTACCCGACAGGGGCGGGAGACCCAGTACTTC,CAWATRQGRETQYF,TRBJ2-5,TRBD1,.,TRBV30
TGTGCCAGCAGCTTAGCGCTAGCGGCGGACACTGAAGCTTTCTTT,CASSLALAADTEAFF,TRBJ1-1,.,.,TRBV7-9
TGTGCCAGCAGTCCTGCTGCGGGACCAGATACGCAGTATTTT,CASSPAAGPDTQYF,TRBJ2-3,.,.,TRBV6-1
TGTGCCAGCAGCGTAGCGATGGTAGGGGGCGAGGATGGCTACACCTTC,CASSVAMVGGEDGYTF,TRBJ1-2,TRBD1,once,TRBV9
TGTGCCAGCATGGAACCGGCCAAGGGGCGATACGAGCAGTACTTC,CASMEPAKGRYEQYF,TRBJ2-7,.,.,TRBV6-6
TGTGCCAGCAGTAATACAGGGCTCGGAAGGGCCAACGTCCTGACTTTC,CASSNTGLGRANVLTF,TRBJ2-6,.,.,TRBV2